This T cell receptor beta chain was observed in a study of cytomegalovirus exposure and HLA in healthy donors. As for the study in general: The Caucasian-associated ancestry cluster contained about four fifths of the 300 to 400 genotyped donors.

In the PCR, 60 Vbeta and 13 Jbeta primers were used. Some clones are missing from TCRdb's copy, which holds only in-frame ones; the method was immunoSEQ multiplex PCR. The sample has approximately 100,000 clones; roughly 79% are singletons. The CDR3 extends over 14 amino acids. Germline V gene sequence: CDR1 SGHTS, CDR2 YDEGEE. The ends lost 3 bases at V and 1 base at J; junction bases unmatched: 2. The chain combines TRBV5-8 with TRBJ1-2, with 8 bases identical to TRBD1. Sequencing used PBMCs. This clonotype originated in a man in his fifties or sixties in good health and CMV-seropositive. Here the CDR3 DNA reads TGTGCCAGCAGCTGGACAGGGCGTAACTATGGCTACACCTTC. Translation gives CASSWTGRNYGYTF.